One T cell receptor (beta chain) is described in this entry. Compared with germline, one end of the junction differs, possibly owing to a read error. Profiled with immunoSEQ multiplex PCR; TCRdb holds only in-frame clones, not every one. This table holds under 130,000 clones, 80% to 90% found once. The germline gives CDR1 SNHLY, CDR2 FYNNEI. CDR3 size: 12 residues. This specimen comes from a study of T cell responses to AZD1222 COVID-19 vaccine. The specimen was peripheral blood, collected 28 days after the second AZD1222 dose. This clonotype was obtained from an adult who received the AZD1222 COVID-19 vaccine. The chain employs TRBV2 and TRBJ2-7; no firm D call. CDR3 nucleotides: TGTGCCAGCAGGGAAGGCATCGCCGAGCAGTACTTC. This sequence encodes CASREGIAEQYF.